A selection of T cell receptor beta chains follows, all from one sample in a study of blood T cells in healthy people across ages. MiXCR was run by TCRdb on the 5' RACE reads, yielding one entry per CDR3 protein. The sample records fewer than 950,000 distinct CDR3 sequences, 53% being singletons. The sequenced sample was blood. Source of these receptors: an older man in good health. Both conserved end residues are part of each CDR3. The D gene is left open where the match is weak. Clone size appears in some rows only: once, few, many, or a class for an expanded clone.

j_call: TRBJ2-5; v_call: TRBV3-1; d_call: -; clone_size: few; cdr3_aa: CASSPLSGVGFQETQYF; cdr3_nt: TGTGCCAGCAGCCCCCTGTCCGGGGTGGGATTCCAAGAGACCCAGTACTTC
j_call: TRBJ1-5; v_call: TRBV29-1; d_call: -; clone_size: once; cdr3_aa: CSVGGGGGNQPQHF; cdr3_nt: TGCAGCGTTGGGGGAGGGGGAGGCAATCAGCCCCAGCATTTT
j_call: TRBJ2-1; v_call: TRBV7-9; d_call: -; clone_size: -; cdr3_aa: CASSLVENGQFF; cdr3_nt: TGTGCCAGCAGCTTAGTGGAAAATGGGCAGTTCTTC
j_call: TRBJ1-5; v_call: TRBV12-3/TRBV12-4; d_call: -; clone_size: once; cdr3_aa: CASSLALAGFNQPQHF; cdr3_nt: TGTGCCAGCAGTTTAGCGCTGGCAGGTTTTAATCAGCCCCAGCATTTT
j_call: TRBJ2-7; v_call: TRBV20-1; d_call: -; clone_size: few; cdr3_aa: CSARGGAPYEQYF; cdr3_nt: TGCAGTGCTAGGGGGGGTGCCCCCTACGAGCAGTACTTC
j_call: TRBJ2-1; v_call: TRBV25-1; d_call: -; clone_size: -; cdr3_aa: CASSELTVSNEQFF; cdr3_nt: TGTGCCAGCAGTGAACTTACGGTCTCCAATGAGCAGTTCTTC
j_call: TRBJ1-4; v_call: TRBV3-1; d_call: -; clone_size: -; cdr3_aa: CASSKTFPNEKLFF; cdr3_nt: TGTGCCAGCAGCAAGACATTCCCCAATGAAAAACTGTTTTTT
j_call: TRBJ1-2; v_call: TRBV10-2; d_call: -; clone_size: -; cdr3_aa: CASSEGSDSGYTF; cdr3_nt: TGCGCCAGCAGTGAGGGCAGCGACTCTGGCTACACCTTC
j_call: TRBJ2-5; v_call: TRBV5-4; d_call: TRBD1; clone_size: few; cdr3_aa: CASSKTGVQETQYF; cdr3_nt: TGTGCCAGCAGTAAGACAGGGGTACAAGAGACCCAGTACTTC
j_call: TRBJ2-4; v_call: TRBV24-1; d_call: -; clone_size: once; cdr3_aa: CATSDSRAPGGKNIQYF; cdr3_nt: TGTGCCACCAGTGATTCCCGGGCCCCCGGCGGCAAAAACATTCAGTACTTC
j_call: TRBJ2-5; v_call: TRBV9; d_call: -; clone_size: -; cdr3_aa: CASSAAGSETQYF; cdr3_nt: TGTGCCAGCAGTGCTGCTGGGTCAGAGACCCAGTACTTC
j_call: TRBJ2-1; v_call: TRBV5-6; d_call: TRBD2; clone_size: -; cdr3_aa: CASSLFAGGLVDREQFF; cdr3_nt: TGTGCCAGCAGCTTGTTCGCCGGGGGACTAGTCGATCGTGAGCAGTTCTTC
j_call: TRBJ2-3; v_call: TRBV12-3/TRBV12-4; d_call: -; clone_size: -; cdr3_aa: CASRRDLTDTQYF; cdr3_nt: TGTGCCAGCAGGCGGGACCTCACAGATACGCAGTATTTT
j_call: TRBJ2-1; v_call: TRBV6-5; d_call: TRBD2; clone_size: -; cdr3_aa: CASSRWGLAGGPWFF; cdr3_nt: TGTGCCAGCAGTAGATGGGGACTAGCGGGAGGGCCTTGGTTCTTC